This T cell receptor (beta chain) was profiled in a study of T cell responses to AZD1222 COVID-19 vaccine. Study as a whole: Investigators merged groups given second doses at roughly 4 or roughly 12 weeks. Study outcomes and limitations: Only a handful of individuals given AZD1222 were seropositive at baseline.

Only in-frame clones appear in the TCRdb table, and some are missing; sequencing was by immunoSEQ multiplex PCR. Of around 130,000 clones in the sample, roughly 88% are singletons; the top ten hold 3% to 4.5%. Concerning this clone itself: Its cognate antigen is unknown.

The V end was cut by 3 bases, the J end by 0 bases, with 10 bases between. Germline-derived CDR1 and CDR2 are SSHAT and FNYEAQ (reference sequence). The CDR3 is 15 residues long. This clonotype originated in an adult in good health. The chain is built from TRBV7-7 and TRBJ2-3; no firm D call. Sequences were derived from peripheral blood, sampled on day 0 of AZD1222 vaccination. The CDR3 nucleotides are TGTGCCAGCAGCTTTTCGGCAGCAAGCACAGATACGCAGTATTTT. As protein: CASSFSAASTDTQYF.